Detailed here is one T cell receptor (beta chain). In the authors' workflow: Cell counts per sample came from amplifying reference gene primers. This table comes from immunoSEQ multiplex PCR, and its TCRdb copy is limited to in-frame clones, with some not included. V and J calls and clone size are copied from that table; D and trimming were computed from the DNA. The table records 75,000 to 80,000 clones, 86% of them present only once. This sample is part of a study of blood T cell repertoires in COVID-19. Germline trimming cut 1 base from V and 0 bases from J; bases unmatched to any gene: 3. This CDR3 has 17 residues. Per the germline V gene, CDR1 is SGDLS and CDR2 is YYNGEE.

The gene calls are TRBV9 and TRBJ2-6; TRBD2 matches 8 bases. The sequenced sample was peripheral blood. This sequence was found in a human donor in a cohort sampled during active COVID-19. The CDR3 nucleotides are TGTGCCAGCAGCGTAATCCGGGGGGGCTCTGGGGCCAACGTCCTGACTTTC. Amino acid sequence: CASSVIRGGSGANVLTF.